These 23 T cell receptor beta chains came from one sample sequenced in a study of T cell responses to AZD1222 COVID-19 vaccine. Generated by immunoSEQ multiplex PCR, the TCRdb table keeps only in-frame clones and is missing some. The sample records some 140,000 clones, roughly 89% being singletons. Material: peripheral blood, obtained on day 0 of AZD1222 vaccination. The receptors originated from an adult in good health.

The chain carries TRBV10-3 and TRBJ2-2; TRBD2 aligns across 14 bases. This CDR3 has 17 amino acids. Germline assignment: CDR1 ENHRY and CDR2 SYGVKD. V trimming: 4 bases; J trimming: 7 bases; junction bases outside the gene matches: 8. CDR3 protein: CAISGGTSGSEGGELFF. DNA for the CDR3: TGTGCCATCAGTGGAGGGACTAGCGGGAGTGAAGGCGGGGAGCTGTTTTTT.

The chain has TRBV28 and TRBJ2-7, with D possibly called TRBD1 or TRBD2 (6 bases each). The germline V gene has CDR1 MDHEN and CDR2 SYDVKM. The CDR3 covers 17 residues. Trimming removed 7 bases at V and 3 bases at J, with 25 bases between. CDR3 amino acids: CASIPTGATHKNYEQYF. The CDR3 DNA sequence: TGTGCCAGCATCCCCACGGGGGCGACTCACAAGAACTACGAGCAGTACTTC. The full variable domain, in which reference TRBV28 and TRBJ2-7 provide the parts outside the CDR3, is DVKVTQSSRYLVKRTGEKVFLECVQDMDHENMFWYRQDPGLGLRLIYFSYDVKMKEKGDIPEGYSVSREKKERFSLILESASTNQTSMYLCASIPTGATHKNYEQYFGPGTRLTVT.

The J gene is TRBJ1-5, the V gene TRBV19; 7 positions match TRBD1. V dropped 5 bases and J dropped 2; count of bases not matched to a gene: 3. The CDR3 length is 14 residues. CDR1 is LNHDA, CDR2 SQIVND, per germline (reference sequence). CDR3 DNA sequence: TGTGCCAGTAGTGATACAGGGGGCAATCAGCCCCAGCATTTT. Its protein is CASSDTGGNQPQHF.

The chain joins TRBV24-1 to TRBJ2-3, with D unclear. Per germline, CDR1 KGHDR and CDR2 SFDVKD. V lost 5 bases and J 2 bases, leaving 7 bases between the germline ends. The CDR3 has 13 amino acids. CDR3 DNA: TGTGCCACCAGTGGTCGTACCACAGATACGCAGTATTTT. Its protein product is CATSGRTTDTQYF.

This chain connects TRBV19 to TRBJ2-1; tentatively, D is TRBD2 (5 bases). Germline V gives CDR1 LNHDA, CDR2 SQIVND (reference sequence). Trimming removed 0 bases at V and 1 base at J, with 13 bases between. This CDR3 comprises 17 residues. This chain's CDR3 is CASSIERRTASYNEQFF. In DNA, the CDR3 is TGTGCCAGTAGTATAGAGCGCAGGACTGCGTCCTACAATGAGCAGTTCTTC.

This sequence joins TRBV5-6 and TRBJ1-5; D ambiguous. Trimming cost V 3 bases and J 5 bases, with 12 bases left between them. The length of the CDR3 is 14 residues. CDR1 SGHDT and CDR2 YYEEEE come from the germline V gene. CDR3 in DNA: TGTGCCAGCAGCTATGGAGGAGGAGATCAGCCCCAGCATTTT. It specifies CASSYGGGDQPQHF. Complete variable domain (other parts from reference TRBV5-6 and TRBJ1-5): DAGVTQSPTHLIKTRGQQVTLRCSPKSGHDTVSWYQQALGQGPQFIFQYYEEEERQRGNFPDRFSGHQFPNYSSELNVNALLLGDSALYLCASSYGGGDQPQHFGDGTRLSIL.

This chain joins TRBV7-8 and TRBJ2-7; 10 bases match TRBD1. Germline V gives CDR1 SGHVS, CDR2 FQNEAQ. The junction had 4 bases not matched to a gene; V was cut back by 1 base and J by 4 bases. This CDR3 is 15 amino acids long. As DNA, the CDR3 is TGTGCCAGCAGCTTAGTACCGGGACAGGGGTACGAGCAGTACTTC. It specifies CASSLVPGQGYEQYF.

The chain couples TRBV28 to TRBJ1-5; a possible D gene is TRBD1 (5 bases). The ends were cut back, 3 bases at V and 2 bases at J, with 11 bases in the middle. The germline V gene has CDR1 MDHEN and CDR2 SYDVKM. This CDR3 has 15 amino acids. In DNA, the CDR3 is TGTGCCAGCAGTTTTGAAGGGGTTGGCAATCAGCCCCAGCATTTT. It encodes CASSFEGVGNQPQHF.

This chain links TRBV15 with TRBJ2-1; 10 bases line up with TRBD2. The CDR3 spans 18 residues. V was clipped by 1 base and J by 6 bases; unmatched bases: 12. Germline V CDR1 and CDR2: LNHNV, YYDKDF (reference sequence). The CDR3 is CATSRVRSGRAGGNEQFF. DNA of the CDR3: TGTGCCACCAGCAGAGTAAGGAGCGGGAGGGCGGGGGGCAATGAGCAGTTCTTC. Filled out from reference TRBV15 and TRBJ2-1, the complete variable domain reads DAMVIQNPRYQVTQFGKPVTLSCSQTLNHNVMYWYQQKSSQAPKLLFHYYDKDFNNEADTPDNFQSRRPNTSFCFLDIRSPGLGDTAMYLCATSRVRSGRAGGNEQFFGPGTRLTVL.

The genes are TRBV6-5 and TRBJ1-4; D is undetermined. CDR1 and CDR2 (germline): MNHEY, SVGAGI. The ends were cut back, 7 bases at V and 8 bases at J, with 17 bases in the middle. The CDR3 runs 14 residues. The CDR3 sequence is CASNPTGGGEKLFF. The DNA for the CDR3 is TGTGCCAGCAATCCTACGGGAGGTGGAGAAAAACTGTTTTTT.

The rearrangement links TRBV4-3 to TRBJ2-7; D unresolved. This CDR3 is 16 amino acids long. The germline CDR1 and CDR2 sequences are LGHNA and YSLEER. Trimming shortened V by 0 bases and J by 0 bases, and 12 bases separated the two germline ends. CDR3 amino acids: CASSQDLSHSSYEQYF. The CDR3, as DNA: TGCGCCAGCAGCCAAGATCTAAGCCACAGCTCCTACGAGCAGTACTTC.

Notes on this clone: An end of the junction does not agree with germline; a read error may underlie this. The V gene is TRBV7-7, the J gene TRBJ2-3, with TRBD1 identical over 9 bases. Germline CDR1 and CDR2: SSHAT and FNYEAQ (reference sequence). The CDR3 consists of 15 residues. CDR3 protein: CASSSGTGLTDTQYF. Here the CDR3 DNA reads TGTGCTAGCAGTTCCGGGACAGGGCTCACAGATACGCAGTATTTT.

The genes are TRBV11-3 and TRBJ1-1; possible D gene TRBD1, 6 bases. The CDR3 is 16 amino acids. V lost 7 bases, J lost 0 bases, and 18 bases lay in between. CDR1 and CDR2 from the germline V gene are SGHNT and YENEEA. As DNA, the CDR3 is TGTGCCAGCACCCCCCGAGGGGGGCACATGAACACTGAAGCTTTCTTT. It is translated as CASTPRGGHMNTEAFF.

This clone was seen a single time. This chain joins TRBV29-1 and TRBJ1-2; 8 bases match TRBD1. This CDR3 has 14 residues. The J segment lost 5 bases and the V segment lost 4 bases, leaving 9 bases of the junction unmatched. CDR1 is SQVTM, CDR2 ANQGSEA, per germline. CDR3 nucleotides: TGCAGCGTTGGTGACAGGGGAGGTGATTATGGCTACACCTTC. It yields the protein CSVGDRGGDYGYTF. Together with reference TRBV29-1 and TRBJ1-2, the CDR3 gives the full variable domain: SAVISQKPSRDICQRGTSLTIQCQVDSQVTMMFWYRQQPGQSLTLIATANQGSEATYESGFVIDKFPISRPNLTFSTLTVSNMSPEDSSIYLCSVGDRGGDYGYTFGSGTRLTVV.

This clone was detected once. The chain recombines TRBV7-2 with TRBJ1-6; D is undetermined. V shed 3 bases and J shed 6 bases, with 6 bases lying between them. There are 13 residues in the CDR3. Per germline, CDR1 SGHTA and CDR2 FQGNSA. CDR3 loop: CASSLALNSPLHF. The CDR3, as DNA: TGTGCCAGCAGCTTGGCCCTTAATTCACCCCTCCACTTT.

The chain combines TRBV27 with TRBJ1-1, with D unclear. Germline assignment: CDR1 MNHEY and CDR2 SMNVEV (reference sequence). CDR3 size: 16 residues. The V end lost 6 bases, the J end lost 4 bases, and 21 bases lay between the germline ends. CDR3 nucleotide sequence: TGTGCCAGCAGCTCCCAGGAGATCTCAAAGGGCACTGAAGCTTTCTTT. This codes for CASSSQEISKGTEAFF.

The chain recombines TRBV7-2 with TRBJ2-1; the match to TRBD2 covers 10 bases. V lost 3 bases to trimming and J lost 7 bases; unmatched junction nucleotides: 6. There are 15 residues in the CDR3. CDR1 and CDR2 from the germline V gene are SGHTA and FQGNSA. CDR3 protein: CASSLTSGFQNEQFF. The CDR3 coding sequence is TGTGCCAGCAGCTTGACTAGCGGGTTTCAAAATGAGCAGTTCTTC.

V gene TRBV9 combines with J gene TRBJ1-2; the D gene is possibly TRBD1 (5 bases). Per germline, CDR1 SGDLS and CDR2 YYNGEE. The CDR3 is 12 amino acids. Trimming pared 2 bases from V and 7 bases from J, leaving 9 bases between. The CDR3 coding sequence is TGTGCCAGCAGCGTCCACCAGGGTGGCTACACCTTC. It is translated as CASSVHQGGYTF. The entire variable domain, with the rest obtained from reference TRBV9 and TRBJ1-2, is as follows: DSGVTQTPKHLITATGQRVTLRCSPRSGDLSVYWYQQSLDQGLQFLIQYYNGEERAKGNILERFSAQQFPDLHSELNLSSLELGDSALYFCASSVHQGGYTFGSGTRLTVV.

The V and J genes are TRBV7-2 and TRBJ2-7; TRBD1 matches at 7 bases. CDR1 SGHTA and CDR2 FQGNSA come from the germline V gene. The trim removed 1 base at V and 0 bases at J, leaving 3 bases unmatched. This CDR3 is built from 15 residues. The CDR3 is CASSLVSGGSYEQYF. The CDR3 bases are TGTGCCAGCAGCTTAGTGTCAGGGGGCTCCTACGAGCAGTACTTC.

This rearrangement joins TRBV5-8 to TRBJ1-1, with 7 bases matching TRBD1. Trimming took 0 bases from V and 0 from J; bases not matched to a gene: 2. The CDR3 contains 15 residues. Germline V gene lookup returns CDR1 SGHTS and CDR2 YDEGEE. The CDR3 reads CASSLDRGVNTEAFF. Here the CDR3 DNA reads TGTGCCAGCAGCTTGGACAGGGGAGTGAACACTGAAGCTTTCTTT.

J is TRBJ1-2 and V is TRBV29-1; no firm D call. Germline-derived CDR1 and CDR2 are SQVTM and ANQGSEA. The CDR3 loop spans 12 amino acids. Trimming pared 7 bases from V and 4 bases from J, leaving 13 bases between. In DNA form, the CDR3 reads TGCAGCGCCCTGGTGTCTAGCTATGGCTACACCTTC. It specifies CSALVSSYGYTF.

The chain recombines TRBV6-5 with TRBJ1-2, with a weak D call TRBD1 (5 bases). The germline V and J ends were trimmed by 4 bases and 5 bases, with 14 bases remaining between them. This CDR3 has 14 residues. Germline assignment: CDR1 MNHEY and CDR2 SVGAGI. The CDR3 is CASSSSPGTYGYTF. The CDR3 DNA reads as TGTGCCAGCAGTTCAAGCCCCGGGACTTATGGCTACACCTTC.

This chain links TRBV27 with TRBJ1-6; D is unresolved. Germline assignment: CDR1 MNHEY and CDR2 SMNVEV (reference sequence). The CDR3 consists of 14 residues. Trimming removed 5 bases at V and 7 bases at J, with 12 bases between. CDR3 DNA: TGTGCCAGCAGTATGCTTGGACCGAATTCACCCCTCCACTTT. Translation: CASSMLGPNSPLHF.